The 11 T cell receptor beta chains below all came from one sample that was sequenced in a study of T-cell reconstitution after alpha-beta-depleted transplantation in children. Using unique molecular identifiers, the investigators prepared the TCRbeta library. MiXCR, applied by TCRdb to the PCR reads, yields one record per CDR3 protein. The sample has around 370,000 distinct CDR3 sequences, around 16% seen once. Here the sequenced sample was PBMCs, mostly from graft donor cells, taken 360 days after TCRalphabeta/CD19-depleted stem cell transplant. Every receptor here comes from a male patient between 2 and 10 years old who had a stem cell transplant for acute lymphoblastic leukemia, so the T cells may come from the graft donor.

In nucleotides, the CDR3 is TGTGCCAGCAGGAGGGGTTTTGAAAAACTGTTTTTT. This sequence encodes CASRRGFEKLFF. The V gene is TRBV27, the J gene TRBJ1-4; TRBD1 might be the D (5 bases). Trimming pared 6 bases from V and 7 bases from J, leaving 9 bases between. CDR3 size: 12 residues. Germline V lookup: CDR1 MNHEY, CDR2 SMNVEV (reference sequence).

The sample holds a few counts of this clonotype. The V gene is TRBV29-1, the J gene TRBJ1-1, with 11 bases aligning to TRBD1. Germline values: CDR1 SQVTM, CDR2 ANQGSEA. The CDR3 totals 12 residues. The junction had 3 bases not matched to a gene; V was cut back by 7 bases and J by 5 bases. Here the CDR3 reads CSAGTGGTEAFF. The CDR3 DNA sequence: TGCAGCGCTGGGACAGGGGGGACTGAAGCTTTCTTT.

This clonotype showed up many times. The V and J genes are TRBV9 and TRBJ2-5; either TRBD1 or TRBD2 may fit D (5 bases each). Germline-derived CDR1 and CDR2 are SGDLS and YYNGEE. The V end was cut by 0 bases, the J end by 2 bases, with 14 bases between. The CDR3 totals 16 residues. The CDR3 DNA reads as TGTGCCAGCAGCGTAGGATCGGGGACCGCGCAAGAGACCCAGTACTTC. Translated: CASSVGSGTAQETQYF.

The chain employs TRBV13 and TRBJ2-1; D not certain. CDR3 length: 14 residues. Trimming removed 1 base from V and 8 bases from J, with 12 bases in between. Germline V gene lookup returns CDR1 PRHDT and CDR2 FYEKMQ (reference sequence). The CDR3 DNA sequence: TGTGCCAGCAGCTTAGCTGCAGGTTTCGATGAGCAGTTCTTC. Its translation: CASSLAAGFDEQFF.

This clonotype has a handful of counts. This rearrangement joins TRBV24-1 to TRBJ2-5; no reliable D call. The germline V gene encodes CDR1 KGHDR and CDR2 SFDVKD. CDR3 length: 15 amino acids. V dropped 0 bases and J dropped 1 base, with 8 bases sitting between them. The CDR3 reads CATSDLVYVQETQYF. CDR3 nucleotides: TGTGCCACCAGTGATTTGGTTTATGTCCAAGAGACCCAGTACTTC.

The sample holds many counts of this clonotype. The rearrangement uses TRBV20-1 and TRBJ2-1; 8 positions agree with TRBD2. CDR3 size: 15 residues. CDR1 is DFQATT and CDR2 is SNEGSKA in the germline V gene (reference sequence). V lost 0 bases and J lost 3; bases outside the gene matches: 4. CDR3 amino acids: CSARESGRFYNEQFF. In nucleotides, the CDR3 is TGCAGTGCTAGAGAGAGCGGGAGATTCTACAATGAGCAGTTCTTC.

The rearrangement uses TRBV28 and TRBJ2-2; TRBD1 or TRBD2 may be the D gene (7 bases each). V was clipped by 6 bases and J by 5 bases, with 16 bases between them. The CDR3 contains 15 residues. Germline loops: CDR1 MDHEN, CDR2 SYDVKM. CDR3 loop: CASSPPRGGTGELFF. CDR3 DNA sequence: TGTGCCAGCAGCCCCCCCAGGGGGGGAACCGGGGAGCTGTTTTTT.

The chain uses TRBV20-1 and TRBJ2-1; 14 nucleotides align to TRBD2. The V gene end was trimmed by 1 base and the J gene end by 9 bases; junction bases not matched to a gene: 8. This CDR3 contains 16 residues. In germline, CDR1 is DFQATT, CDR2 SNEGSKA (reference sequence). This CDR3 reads CSARGAPGLAGVEQFF. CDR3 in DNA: TGCAGTGCTAGAGGGGCTCCGGGACTAGCGGGAGTTGAGCAGTTCTTC.

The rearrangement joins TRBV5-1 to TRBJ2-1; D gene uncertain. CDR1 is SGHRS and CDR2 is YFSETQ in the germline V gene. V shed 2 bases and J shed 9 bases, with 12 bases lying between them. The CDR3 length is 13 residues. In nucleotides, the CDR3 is TGCGCCAGCAGCTTACCCTCTACGGCTGAGCAGTTCTTC. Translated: CASSLPSTAEQFF.

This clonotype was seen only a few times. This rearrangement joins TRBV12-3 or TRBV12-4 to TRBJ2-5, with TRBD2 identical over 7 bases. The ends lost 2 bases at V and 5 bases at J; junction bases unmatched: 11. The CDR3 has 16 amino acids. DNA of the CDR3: TGTGCCAGCAGTTTAAAGCGGGATTTTCGATTGGAGACCCAGTACTTC. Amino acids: CASSLKRDFRLETQYF.

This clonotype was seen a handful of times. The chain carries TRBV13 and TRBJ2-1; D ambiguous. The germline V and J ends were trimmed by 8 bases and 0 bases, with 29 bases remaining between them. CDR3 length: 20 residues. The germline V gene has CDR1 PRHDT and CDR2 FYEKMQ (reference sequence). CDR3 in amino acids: CASLLGVFREGESSYNEQFF. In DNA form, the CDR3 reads TGTGCCAGCCTACTTGGGGTATTCCGAGAAGGCGAGAGCTCCTACAATGAGCAGTTCTTC.